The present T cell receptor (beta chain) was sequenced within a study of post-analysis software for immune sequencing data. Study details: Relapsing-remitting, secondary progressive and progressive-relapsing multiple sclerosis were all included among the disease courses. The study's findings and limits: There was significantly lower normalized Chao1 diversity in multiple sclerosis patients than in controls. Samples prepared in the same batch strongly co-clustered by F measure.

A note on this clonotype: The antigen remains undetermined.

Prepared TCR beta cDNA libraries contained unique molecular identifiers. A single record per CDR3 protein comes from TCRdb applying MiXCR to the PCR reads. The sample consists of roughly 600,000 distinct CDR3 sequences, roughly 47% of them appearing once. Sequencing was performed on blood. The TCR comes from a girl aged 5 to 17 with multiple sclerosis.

Written as DNA, the CDR3 is TGTGCCGCTAACAGGGGGCCGTTTTACAATGAGCAGTTCTTC. It translates to CAANRGPFYNEQFF. This chain connects TRBV10-3 to TRBJ2-1; 9 positions agree with TRBD1. This CDR3 is 14 amino acids long. Trimming removed 11 bases from V and 4 bases from J; junction bases left unmatched: 9. CDR1 and CDR2 (germline): ENHRY, SYGVKD.